The 16 T cell receptor beta chains in this list originate from one sample, sequenced in a study of radiation and T cells in renal cell carcinoma. Repertoires were generated with immunoSEQ multiplex PCR, while TCRdb's copy carries only in-frame clones and drops some. The sample holds 95,000 to 150,000 clones; approximately 85% are singletons and the top ten take 5.8%. Time point reported: blood 2 weeks post-SBRT. The treatment here: 15 Gy SBRT to primary tumor, nephrectomy 4 weeks later. Sequencing used blood, obtained from a patient whose treatment included radiotherapy and nephrectomy. These TCRs come from a man aged 50-59 years with renal cell carcinoma.

The chain couples TRBV28 to TRBJ1-5; TRBD1 agrees at 7 bases. J lost 9 bases, V lost 4 bases, and 6 bases had no gene match. Germline loops: CDR1 MDHEN, CDR2 SYDVKM. The CDR3 consists of 13 residues. CDR3 coding DNA: TGTGCCAGCAGTTACAGGGGCTGGGGGCCCCAGCATTTT. It specifies CASSYRGWGPQHF.

The chain recombines TRBV5-1 with TRBJ1-2; D is uncertain. The germline V and J ends were trimmed by 4 bases and 4 bases, with 14 bases remaining between them. The CDR3 length is 14 residues. Germline loops: CDR1 SGHRS, CDR2 YFSETQ. CDR3 sequence (DNA): TGCGCCAGCAGCCCAATCCGGTTGGGCTATGGCTACACCTTC. Its translation is CASSPIRLGYGYTF.

The sample holds a few counts of this clone. The chain couples TRBV4-1 to TRBJ1-2; D gene ambiguous. The CDR3 runs 15 residues. The V gene lost 0 bases and the J gene lost 5 bases, with 13 bases spanning the gap. CDR1 and CDR2 (germline): MGHRA, YSYEKL. The CDR3 DNA follows: TGCGCCAGCAGCCAAGATAGGACGAAGGATTATGGCTACACCTTC. This translates into CASSQDRTKDYGYTF.

The J gene is TRBJ1-1, the V gene TRBV18; perhaps TRBD1 as D (5 bases). This CDR3 is 13 amino acids long. Trimming took off 3 bases at V and 3 bases at J, with 8 bases between the two ends. Germline CDR1 and CDR2: KGHSH and LQKENI. Here the CDR3 DNA reads TGTGCCAGCTCACCTCAGGGAGACACTGAAGCTTTCTTT. It encodes CASSPQGDTEAFF.

The chain couples TRBV2 to TRBJ2-3; a weak D match, TRBD2 (5 bases). Trimming took off 2 bases at V and 9 bases at J, with 27 bases between the two ends. Germline loops: CDR1 SNHLY, CDR2 FYNNEI. CDR3 length: 18 residues. This chain's CDR3 is CASSEYGDGFDIGGTQYF. The CDR3 DNA reads as TGTGCCAGCAGTGAATACGGGGATGGGTTCGACATAGGTGGGACGCAGTATTTT.

This clone was counted between two and nine times. This rearrangement joins TRBV13 to TRBJ2-1; maybe TRBD2 (6 bases). V lost 0 bases and J lost 4, with 13 bases in between. The CDR3 is made up of 16 amino acids. Germline V gene data show CDR1 as PRHDT and CDR2 as FYEKMQ (reference sequence). The CDR3 DNA reads TGTGCCAGCAGCTTAGGAGCTAGCGCCGGATACAATGAGCAGTTCTTC. Protein product: CASSLGASAGYNEQFF.

The rearrangement links TRBV5-1 to TRBJ1-1; the D is unclear. CDR1 and CDR2 from the germline V gene are SGHRS and YFSETQ. The CDR3 consists of 14 residues. The V end was cut by 0 bases, the J end by 1 base, with 7 bases between. The CDR3 here is CASSLVTGNTEAFF. CDR3 bases: TGCGCCAGCAGCTTGGTCACGGGGAACACTGAAGCTTTCTTT. Supplemented by reference TRBV5-1 and TRBJ1-1, the full variable domain reads KAGVTQTPRYLIKTRGQQVTLSCSPISGHRSVSWYQQTPGQGLQFLFEYFSETQRNKGNFPGRFSGRQFSNSRSEMNVSTLELGDSALYLCASSLVTGNTEAFFGQGTRLTVV.

The V and J genes are TRBV4-1 and TRBJ2-1; TRBD1 aligns across 8 bases. The germline gives CDR1 MGHRA, CDR2 YSYEKL. The length of the CDR3 is 13 residues. Germline trimming cut 1 base from V and 13 bases from J; bases unmatched to any gene: 6. CDR3 bases: TGCGCCAGCAGCCAAGGGCAGGGGGCTTATCAGTTCTTC. Translated: CASSQGQGAYQFF.

This clone was recorded only once. The chain is built from TRBV6-4 and TRBJ2-7; possibly TRBD1 for D (6 bases). The V end lost 6 bases, the J end lost 7 bases, and 13 bases lay between the germline ends. CDR1 and CDR2 (germline): MRHNA, SNTAGT. This CDR3 is built from 12 residues. DNA for the CDR3: TGTGCCAGCAGACACAGGGTTGGGGAGCAGTACTTC. Translation: CASRHRVGEQYF.

The V call is TRBV5-1, the J call TRBJ2-7, with TRBD1 matching 8 bases. V was clipped by 4 bases and J by 2 bases; unmatched bases: 11. Per the germline V gene, CDR1 is SGHRS and CDR2 is YFSETQ. The CDR3 has 16 residues. CDR3 DNA: TGCGCCAGCAGCCCCTGGACAGGGTATGAACCCTACGAGCAGTACTTC. Translated: CASSPWTGYEPYEQYF.

J is TRBJ2-7 and V is TRBV28; 11 nucleotides match TRBD1. J lost 4 bases, V lost 5 bases, and 7 bases had no gene match. This CDR3 is built from 15 residues. The germline V gene encodes CDR1 MDHEN and CDR2 SYDVKM. The CDR3 loop is CASSLPGQGGYEQYF. DNA of the CDR3: TGTGCCAGCAGTCTGCCGGGACAGGGGGGATACGAGCAGTACTTC.

At least ten counts were recorded for this clone. The genes are TRBV11-2 and TRBJ2-7; TRBD2 agrees at 9 bases. Germline V gene sequence: CDR1 SGHAT, CDR2 FQNNGV. The CDR3 has 16 amino acids. The junction had 8 bases not matched to a gene; V was cut back by 5 bases and J by 0 bases. The CDR3 DNA reads TGTGCCAGCAGCCTCGGGGCGGGGGGGATCTCCTACGAGCAGTACTTC. This codes for CASSLGAGGISYEQYF.

This sequence joins TRBV28 and TRBJ2-5, with 8 bases matching TRBD2. V trimming: 5 bases; J trimming: 8 bases; junction bases outside the gene matches: 13. This CDR3 has 15 residues. Looked up from germline, CDR1 is MDHEN and CDR2 is SYDVKM. The CDR3 reads CASSPPGLVIGTQYF. DNA for the CDR3: TGTGCCAGCAGTCCACCGGGACTAGTGATTGGAACCCAGTACTTC.

The V and J genes are TRBV20-1 and TRBJ1-2; D is unclear. The length of the CDR3 is 11 residues. V was trimmed by 6 bases and J by 8 bases, leaving 13 bases between them. The germline CDR1 and CDR2 sequences are DFQATT and SNEGSKA (reference sequence). The CDR3 DNA reads TGCAGTGCGAACGACCGAGGCGGCTACACCTTC. Encoded protein: CSANDRGGYTF.

The V and J genes are TRBV15 and TRBJ2-7; 7 bases are a match to TRBD2. CDR1 is LNHNV, CDR2 YYDKDF, per germline (reference sequence). Unmatched junction bases numbered 9, after V lost 4 bases and J lost 3 bases. The CDR3 runs to 15 residues. CDR3 residues: CATSMNQGGLYEQYF. CDR3 in DNA: TGTGCCACCAGCATGAACCAGGGAGGGCTCTACGAGCAGTACTTC.

In the case of this clone: Germline is not matched at one junction end, which may reflect a read error. The gene calls are TRBV7-9 and TRBJ1-2, with D perhaps TRBD1 (6 bases). Germline V CDR1 and CDR2: SEHNR, FQNEAQ (reference sequence). The CDR3 has 13 residues. The CDR3 loop reads CASTTWTQGSLIF. CDR3 coding DNA: TGTGCCAGCACCACTTGGACACAGGGCTCTTTGATCTTC.